Each of the 8 T cell receptor beta chains below was sequenced from the same sample in a study of cytomegalovirus exposure and HLA in healthy donors. PCR used 60 Vbeta primers and 13 Jbeta primers. Repertoires were generated with immunoSEQ multiplex PCR, while TCRdb's copy carries only in-frame clones and drops some. Of 90,000 or so clones listed, around three quarters are singletons. The specimen sequenced was PBMCs. Every receptor here comes from a woman aged 45-60 years in good health and CMV-seropositive.

This chain uses TRBV6-6 with TRBJ2-1, with 8 positions matching TRBD1. Germline CDR1 reads MNHNY; CDR2 reads SVGAGI (reference sequence). Unmatched junction bases numbered 7, after V lost 5 bases and J lost 1 base. The CDR3 sequence is 16 residues long. The DNA for the CDR3 is TGTGCCAGCAGTACCTCGCGGACAGGGTCCTACAATGAGCAGTTCTTC. This encodes CASSTSRTGSYNEQFF.

J is TRBJ1-2 and V is TRBV10-3, with TRBD1 matching 7 bases. J was trimmed by 4 bases and V by 2 bases; bases with no gene match: 4. Germline CDR1 is ENHRY and CDR2 is SYGVKD. The CDR3 has 14 amino acids. CDR3 residues: CAISEAGGLYGYTF. The CDR3 nucleotides are TGTGCCATCAGTGAGGCAGGGGGTCTCTATGGCTACACCTTC.

This chain links TRBV20-1 with TRBJ2-7, with TRBD1 as a possible D gene (5 bases). The germline gives CDR1 DFQATT, CDR2 SNEGSKA (reference sequence). Between the trimmed V and J ends, which lost 6 bases and 2 bases, there was a span of 8 bases. This CDR3 is built from 11 residues. As DNA, the CDR3 is TGCAGTGCCGACAGTGCCTACGAGCAGTACTTC. It codes for CSADSAYEQYF.

The chain recombines TRBV27 with TRBJ2-7; the D gene is possibly TRBD1 (6 bases). The CDR3 sequence is 13 residues long. CDR1 MNHEY and CDR2 SMNVEV come from the germline V gene (reference sequence). Trimming took 3 bases from V and 2 from J, leaving 8 bases between them. The CDR3 here is CASSFRGAYEQYF. The DNA of the CDR3 is TGTGCCAGCAGTTTCAGGGGTGCCTACGAGCAGTACTTC.

This rearrangement joins TRBV5-6 to TRBJ2-7, with 12 positions matching TRBD2. The CDR3 is made up of 15 amino acids. CDR1 and CDR2 (germline): SGHDT, YYEEEE. After removal of 4 bases from V and 3 bases from J, the junction contained 5 bases not matched to a gene. CDR3 in DNA: TGTGCCAGCAGCCTATGGACTAGCGGGAACTACGAGCAGTACTTC. It encodes CASSLWTSGNYEQYF.

This sequence joins TRBV2 and TRBJ2-1; 8 bases line up with TRBD2. The J segment lost 5 bases and the V segment lost 6 bases, leaving 12 bases of the junction unmatched. This CDR3 contains 16 residues. The germline V gene has CDR1 SNHLY and CDR2 FYNNEI. The CDR3 bases are TGTGCCAGCAGGGAAAGAGAGGGGACTAGGCACAATGAGCAGTTCTTC. Translating gives CASREREGTRHNEQFF.

This sequence joins TRBV15 and TRBJ2-1, with 7 nucleotides matching TRBD2. The CDR3 is made up of 17 amino acids. Germline CDR1 is LNHNV and CDR2 is YYDKDF (reference sequence). Trimming cost V 1 base and J 7 bases; bases outside gene matches: 13. The CDR3 spells CATSRVPGGSQWNEQFF. The CDR3 DNA is TGTGCCACCAGCAGAGTACCAGGCGGGAGTCAATGGAATGAGCAGTTCTTC.

V gene TRBV7-9 combines with J gene TRBJ1-1; maybe TRBD1 (6 bases). This CDR3 contains 15 residues. Looked up from germline, CDR1 is SEHNR and CDR2 is FQNEAQ (reference sequence). V was cut by 5 bases and J by 4 bases, with 17 bases left in between. The CDR3 protein is CASSARTGMGTEAFF. The CDR3 DNA sequence: TGTGCCAGCAGCGCCAGAACAGGGATGGGCACTGAAGCTTTCTTT. Looking up the rest from reference TRBV7-9 and TRBJ1-1 gives the full variable domain: DTGVSQNPRHKITKRGQNVTFRCDPISEHNRLYWYRQTLGQGPEFLTYFQNEAQLEKSRLLSDRFSAERPKGSFSTLEIQRTEQGDSAMYLCASSARTGMGTEAFFGQGTRLTVV.